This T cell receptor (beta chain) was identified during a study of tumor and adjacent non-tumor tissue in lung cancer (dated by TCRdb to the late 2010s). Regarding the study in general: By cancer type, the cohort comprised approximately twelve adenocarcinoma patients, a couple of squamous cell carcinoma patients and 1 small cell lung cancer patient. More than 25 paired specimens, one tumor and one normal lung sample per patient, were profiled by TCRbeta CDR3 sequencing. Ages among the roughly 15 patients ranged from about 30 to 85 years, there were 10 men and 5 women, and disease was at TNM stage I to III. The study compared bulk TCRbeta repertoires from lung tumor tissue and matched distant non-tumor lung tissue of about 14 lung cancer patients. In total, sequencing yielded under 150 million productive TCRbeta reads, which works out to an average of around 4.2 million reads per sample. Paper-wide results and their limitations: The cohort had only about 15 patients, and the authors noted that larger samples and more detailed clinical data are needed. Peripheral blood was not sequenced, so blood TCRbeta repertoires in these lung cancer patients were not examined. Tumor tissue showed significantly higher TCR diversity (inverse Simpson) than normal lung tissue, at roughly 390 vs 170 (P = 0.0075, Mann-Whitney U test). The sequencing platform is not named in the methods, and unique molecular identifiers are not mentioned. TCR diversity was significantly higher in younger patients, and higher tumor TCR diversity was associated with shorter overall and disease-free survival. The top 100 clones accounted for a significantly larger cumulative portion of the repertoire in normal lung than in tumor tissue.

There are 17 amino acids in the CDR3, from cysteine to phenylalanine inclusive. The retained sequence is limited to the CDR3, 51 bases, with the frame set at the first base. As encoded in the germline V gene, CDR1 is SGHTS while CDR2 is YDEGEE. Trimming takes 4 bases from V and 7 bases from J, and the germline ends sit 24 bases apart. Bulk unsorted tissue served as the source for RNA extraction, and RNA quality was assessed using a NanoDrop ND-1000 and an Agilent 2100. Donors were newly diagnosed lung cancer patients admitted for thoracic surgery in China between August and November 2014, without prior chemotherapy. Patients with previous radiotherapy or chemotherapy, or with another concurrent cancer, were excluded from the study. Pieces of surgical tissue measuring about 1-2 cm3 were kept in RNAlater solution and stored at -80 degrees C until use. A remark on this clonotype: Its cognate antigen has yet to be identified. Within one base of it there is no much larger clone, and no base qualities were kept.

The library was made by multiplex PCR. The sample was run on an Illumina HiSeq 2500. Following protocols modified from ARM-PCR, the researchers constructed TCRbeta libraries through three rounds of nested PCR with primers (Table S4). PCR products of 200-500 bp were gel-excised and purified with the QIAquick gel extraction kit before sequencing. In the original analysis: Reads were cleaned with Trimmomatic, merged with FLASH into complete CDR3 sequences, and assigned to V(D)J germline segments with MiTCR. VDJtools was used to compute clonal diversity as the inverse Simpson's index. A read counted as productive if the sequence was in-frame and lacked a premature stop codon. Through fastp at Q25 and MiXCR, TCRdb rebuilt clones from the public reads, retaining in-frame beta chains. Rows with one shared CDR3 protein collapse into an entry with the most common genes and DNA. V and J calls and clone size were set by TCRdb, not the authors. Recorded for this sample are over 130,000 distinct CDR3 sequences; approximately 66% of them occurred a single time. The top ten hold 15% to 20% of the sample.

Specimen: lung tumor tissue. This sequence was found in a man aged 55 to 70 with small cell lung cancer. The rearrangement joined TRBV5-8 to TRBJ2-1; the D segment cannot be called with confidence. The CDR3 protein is CASSLVRLAAIGNEQFF. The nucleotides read TGTGCCAGCAGCCTGGTCAGGCTGGCCGCCATCGGGAATGAGCAGTTCTTC. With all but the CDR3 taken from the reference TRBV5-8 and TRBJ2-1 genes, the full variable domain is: EAGVTQSPTHLIKTRGQQATLRCSPISGHTSVYWYQQALGLGLQFLLWYDEGEERNRGNFPPRFSGRQFPNYSSELNVNALELEDSALYLCASSLVRLAAIGNEQFFGPGTRLTVL.